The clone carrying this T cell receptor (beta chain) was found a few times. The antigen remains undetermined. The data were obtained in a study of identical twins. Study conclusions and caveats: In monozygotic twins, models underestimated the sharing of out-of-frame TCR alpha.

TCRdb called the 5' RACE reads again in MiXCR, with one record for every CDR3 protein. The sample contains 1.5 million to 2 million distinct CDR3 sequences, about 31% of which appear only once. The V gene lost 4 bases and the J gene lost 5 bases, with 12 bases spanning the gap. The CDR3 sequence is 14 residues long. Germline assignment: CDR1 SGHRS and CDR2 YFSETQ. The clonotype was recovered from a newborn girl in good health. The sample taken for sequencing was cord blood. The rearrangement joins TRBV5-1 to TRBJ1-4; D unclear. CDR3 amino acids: CASSQGRVNEKLFF. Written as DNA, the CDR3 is TGCGCCAGCAGCCAAGGACGGGTGAATGAAAAACTGTTTTTT.